This T cell receptor beta chain stems from a study of T cells in tuberculosis. Whole-study context: Sequenced TCRs come from CD1B-GMM tetramer-binding T cells. IGRA-negative adolescents, IGRA-positive adolescents with latent tuberculosis and adults with active tuberculosis formed this South African cohort.

The CDR3 extends over 14 amino acids. Germline assignment: CDR1 MNHEY and CDR2 SMNVEV (reference sequence). Trimming took 7 bases from V and 3 from J, leaving 14 bases between them. Concerning this clone: Its target is unknown.

Whole-study results and caveats: Active tuberculosis patients had shorter CDR3-alpha; the beta difference was nonsignificant. Using the GMM-specific repertoire gave about 90% accuracy versus 60% to 70% with motifs.

Libraries were prepared by immunoSEQ multiplex PCR; TCRdb keeps only in-frame clonotypes and omits some of them. The table shows tens of thousands of clones, with less than 95% occurring only once. The sequence was obtained from a donor aged 10-30 years with latent tuberculosis or without tuberculosis infection. The rearrangement links TRBV27 to TRBJ2-3, with TRBD2 as a possible D gene (5 bases). Sequenced input: PBMCs. CDR3: CASTLRALTDTQYF. The CDR3 nucleotides are TGTGCCAGCACTTTGAGGGCCCTGACAGATACGCAGTATTTT.